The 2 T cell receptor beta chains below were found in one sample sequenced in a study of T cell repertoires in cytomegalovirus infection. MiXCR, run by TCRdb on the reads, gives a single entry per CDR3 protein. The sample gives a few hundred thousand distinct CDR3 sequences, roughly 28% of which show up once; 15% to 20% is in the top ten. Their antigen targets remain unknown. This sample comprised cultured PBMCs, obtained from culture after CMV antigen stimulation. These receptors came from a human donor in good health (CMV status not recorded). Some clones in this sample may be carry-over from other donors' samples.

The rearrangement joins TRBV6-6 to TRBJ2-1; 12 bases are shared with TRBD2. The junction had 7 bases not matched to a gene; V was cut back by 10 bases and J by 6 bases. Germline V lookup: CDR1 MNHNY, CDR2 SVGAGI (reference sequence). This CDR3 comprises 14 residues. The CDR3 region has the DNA TGTGCCACCACTCTAGCGGGGGGGAGCAATGAGCAGTTCTTC. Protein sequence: CATTLAGGSNEQFF.

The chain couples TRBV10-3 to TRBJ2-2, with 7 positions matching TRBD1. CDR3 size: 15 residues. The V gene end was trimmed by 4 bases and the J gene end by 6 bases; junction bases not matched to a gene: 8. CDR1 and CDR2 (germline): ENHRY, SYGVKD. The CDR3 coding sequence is TGTGCCATCAGTGGATCCACAGGGGTAGCCGGGGAGCTGTTTTTT. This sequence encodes CAISGSTGVAGELFF.